This T cell receptor (beta chain) was sequenced during a study of shared clonotypes between healthy human individuals. Sequencing used immunoSEQ multiplex PCR; TCRdb keeps in-frame clones, though not all of them. The sample carries approximately 1.5 million clones, 95% to 99% recorded once. Per germline, CDR1 MNHNS and CDR2 SASEGT. V was shortened by 1 base and J by 5 bases, with 11 bases between the two germline ends. The length of the CDR3 is 14 residues. This clonotype was sampled from a man aged 25 to 40 in good health. The sequenced sample consisted of naive CD4+ T cells sorted from blood. Specified subset: CD45RA+ positively selected. The rearrangement links TRBV6-1 to TRBJ1-2; possible D gene TRBD1, 5 bases. As DNA, the CDR3 is TGTGCCAGCAGTGAAGTGCAGGGTTCTTATGGCTACACCTTC. Protein sequence: CASSEVQGSYGYTF.